These T cell receptor beta chains were read from a single sample in a study of cytomegalovirus exposure and HLA in healthy donors. Assay: immunoSEQ multiplex PCR; the TCRdb copy retains only in-frame clones and omits some. The profile shows fewer than 200,000 clones, 85% of them singletons. The sequenced sample was PBMCs. The origin of the receptors is a man aged 18-30 years in good health and CMV-seropositive. CDR3s include the opening cysteine and the closing phenylalanine or tryptophan. The D gene is left open where the match is weak. Not every row has a clone size; where given, it reads once, few, many or a size class.

few	TRBV7-9	.	TRBJ1-6	CASSYPGDSPLHF	TGTGCCAGCAGCTATCCGGGAGATTCACCCCTCCACTTT
once	TRBV7-9	.	TRBJ2-1	CASSLALEVLFF	TGTGCCAGCAGCTTAGCGCTGGAGGTTTTGTTCTTC
.	TRBV5-1	.	TRBJ2-2	CASSLTAKGELFF	TGCGCCAGCAGCTTAACCGCTAAGGGGGAGCTGTTTTTT
.	TRBV2	.	TRBJ2-4	CASSGEVAYGVNIQYF	TGTGCCAGCAGTGGAGAAGTTGCGTATGGAGTAAACATTCAGTACTTC
few	TRBV6-4	.	TRBJ2-1	CASSPGHNNEQFF	TGTGCCAGCAGCCCGGGACACAACAATGAGCAGTTCTTC
.	TRBV4-2	TRBD1	TRBJ2-7	CASSLRLGRQGAREQYF	TGTGCCAGCAGCCTAAGGCTGGGCCGACAGGGGGCCCGCGAGCAGTACTTC
.	TRBV27	.	TRBJ1-4	CASSLLASNEKLFF	TGTGCCAGCAGTTTATTAGCTTCCAACGAAAAACTGTTTTTT
few	TRBV6-5	.	TRBJ2-7	CASSFTRLNNGEQYF	TGTGCCAGCAGTTTCACGCGGCTCAACAATGGCGAGCAGTACTTC
.	TRBV6-1	.	TRBJ2-1	CASMREPRNEQFF	TGTGCCAGCATGCGGGAACCTCGGAATGAGCAGTTCTTC
.	TRBV6-1	.	TRBJ1-4	CASRLQVATNEKLFF	TGTGCCAGCAGACTCCAAGTAGCAACTAATGAAAAACTGTTTTTT
once	TRBV28	TRBD2	TRBJ2-1	CASCGLAGDVSYNEQFF	TGTGCCTCCTGTGGACTAGCGGGAGATGTTTCCTACAATGAGCAGTTCTTC
.	TRBV5-1	TRBD2	TRBJ2-5	CASSTGTSGIGRETQYF	TGCGCCAGCAGCACAGGGACTAGCGGGATAGGACGGGAGACCCAGTACTTC
.	TRBV20-1	.	TRBJ2-1	CSAAENEQFF	TGCAGTGCAGCGGAAAATGAGCAGTTCTTC
.	TRBV13	TRBD1	TRBJ1-2	CASSFGQGRANYGYTF	TGTGCCAGCAGCTTTGGACAGGGTAGGGCTAACTATGGCTACACCTTC
.	TRBV19	.	TRBJ2-5	CASSIMSSEETQYF	TGTGCCAGTAGTATAATGTCTAGCGAAGAGACCCAGTACTTC
.	TRBV27	.	TRBJ2-7	CASSAYGAGAYEQYF	TGTGCCAGCAGTGCCTACGGTGCCGGAGCCTACGAGCAGTACTTC
.	TRBV27	TRBD1	TRBJ2-7	CASSFSRTGNIPYEQYF	TGTGCCAGCAGTTTTAGCCGGACAGGGAACATTCCCTACGAGCAGTACTTC
.	TRBV5-4	TRBD2	TRBJ2-3	CASSLRLAGGNTQYF	TGTGCCAGCAGCTTACGACTAGCGGGAGGCAATACGCAGTATTTT
.	TRBV9	.	TRBJ1-2	CASSVQGNYGYTF	TGTGCCAGCAGCGTACAGGGGAACTATGGCTACACCTTC
.	TRBV11-3	TRBD2	TRBJ2-1	CASSLGLADEQFF	TGTGCCAGCAGCCTGGGACTAGCCGATGAGCAGTTCTTC
.	TRBV6-1	.	TRBJ1-1	CASSAHPAGAEAFF	TGTGCCAGCAGTGCCCACCCCGCGGGCGCTGAAGCTTTCTTT
.	TRBV2	.	TRBJ2-7	CASSEGAGRTYEQYF	TGTGCCAGCAGTGAGGGAGCGGGTAGGACGTACGAGCAGTACTTC
.	TRBV7-2	TRBD1	TRBJ2-7	CASSTPGQGDNPYEQYF	TGTGCCAGCAGCACCCCCGGACAGGGTGACAACCCCTACGAGCAGTACTTC
once	TRBV5-1	TRBD1	TRBJ2-3	CASSSPGQGQGSAYF	TGCGCCAGCAGTTCTCCGGGACAGGGCCAGGGGTCAGCCTATTTT
.	TRBV5-1	TRBD1	TRBJ2-5	CASSLGDRGRQETQYF	TGCGCCAGCAGCTTGGGGGACAGGGGAAGACAAGAGACCCAGTACTTC
.	TRBV7-8	.	TRBJ2-3	CASSLALADTQYF	TGTGCCAGCAGCTTAGCTTTAGCAGATACGCAGTATTTT
few	TRBV5-1	.	TRBJ1-1	CASSLAVRGMANTEAFF	TGCGCCAGCAGCTTGGCTGTCAGGGGAATGGCCAACACTGAAGCTTTCTTT
few	TRBV28	TRBD1	TRBJ1-5	CASVDRGRPMVDQPQHF	TGTGCCAGCGTAGACAGGGGGCGCCCCATGGTGGATCAGCCCCAGCATTTT
.	TRBV9	.	TRBJ2-3	CASSVLRDSRGTDTQYF	TGTGCCAGCAGCGTACTTCGGGACTCCCGGGGGACAGATACGCAGTATTTT
once	TRBV2	.	TRBJ1-3	CASSVRNTIYF	TGTGCCAGCAGTGTACGGAACACCATATATTTT
few	TRBV7-8	.	TRBJ1-1	CASSYTGSTEAFF	TGTGCCAGCAGCTATACAGGGAGCACTGAAGCTTTCTTT
.	TRBV7-9	TRBD2	TRBJ2-7	CASSLDLLAGAYEQYF	TGTGCCAGCAGCTTAGATTTGCTAGCGGGGGCCTACGAGCAGTACTTC
.	TRBV28	TRBD1	TRBJ1-1	CASSSWTGGGNTEAFF	TGTGCCAGCAGTTCCTGGACAGGGGGTGGGAACACTGAAGCTTTCTTT
few	TRBV2	TRBD2	TRBJ2-7	CASRAPSGDSYEQYF	TGTGCCAGCAGGGCCCCTAGCGGGGACTCCTACGAGCAGTACTTC
few	TRBV6-1	TRBD2	TRBJ2-1	CASSDSERGPNEQFF	TGTGCCAGCAGTGACTCCGAGCGGGGGCCCAATGAGCAGTTCTTC
.	TRBV5-6	TRBD1	TRBJ2-7	CASSLRGGRYEQYF	TGTGCCAGCAGCTTAAGAGGGGGCCGCTACGAGCAGTACTTC
.	TRBV6-5	.	TRBJ2-1	CASRDTGSTYNEQFF	TGTGCCAGCAGGGACACAGGGAGTACCTACAATGAGCAGTTCTTC
.	TRBV7-2	TRBD2	TRBJ2-5	CASSLGGGRETQYF	TGTGCCAGCAGCTTAGGCGGGGGGAGGGAGACCCAGTACTTC
many	TRBV5-4	TRBD1	TRBJ1-2	CASSSRTGANGEETF	TGTGCCAGCAGCTCGAGGACAGGGGCTAATGGGGAGGAAACCTTC
.	TRBV5-6	.	TRBJ2-2	CASSLAGNTGELFF	TGTGCCAGCAGCTTGGCAGGTAACACCGGGGAGCTGTTTTTT
.	TRBV28	TRBD1	TRBJ1-5	CASSETGNSNQPQHF	TGTGCCAGCAGTGAGACAGGGAATAGCAATCAGCCCCAGCATTTT
once	TRBV27	TRBD2	TRBJ2-7	CASRSGTSGRMAYEQYF	TGTGCCAGCAGATCGGGGACTAGCGGGAGAATGGCCTACGAGCAGTACTTC
.	TRBV5-1	TRBD1	TRBJ1-1	CASSTGTGDTEAFF	TGCGCCAGCAGCACCGGGACAGGGGACACTGAAGCTTTCTTT
once	TRBV4-1	TRBD1	TRBJ1-5	CASSQAGGGQGQPQHF	TGCGCCAGCAGCCAAGCTGGAGGGGGCCAAGGACAGCCCCAGCATTTT
.	TRBV18	TRBD1	TRBJ1-4	CASSPRDSEGEKLFF	TGTGCCAGCTCACCACGGGACAGCGAAGGTGAAAAACTGTTTTTT
.	TRBV6-5	.	TRBJ2-5	CASSREQGRETQYF	TGTGCCAGCAGCCGCGAACAGGGAAGAGAGACCCAGTACTTC
.	TRBV6-6	TRBD1	TRBJ2-7	CASRPGQGAYEQYF	TGTGCCAGCAGACCGGGACAGGGGGCCTACGAGCAGTACTTC
.	TRBV7-9	.	TRBJ2-3	CASSPVSATRDTQYF	TGTGCCAGCAGCCCTGTGAGCGCGACTCGGGATACGCAGTATTTT
.	TRBV5-1	.	TRBJ2-7	CASSGTFSDYEQYF	TGCGCCAGCAGTGGGACATTCTCCGACTACGAGCAGTACTTC
.	TRBV7-9	.	TRBJ2-7	CASSLELISYEQYF	TGTGCCAGCAGCTTAGAACTCATCTCCTACGAGCAGTACTTC
.	TRBV5-1	TRBD2	TRBJ2-5	CASSLGDAGGQETQYF	TGCGCCAGCAGTCTTGGGGACGCGGGGGGGCAAGAGACCCAGTACTTC
.	TRBV15	.	TRBJ1-5	CATSRGGGEGQPQHF	TGTGCCACCAGCAGAGGAGGAGGGGAAGGTCAGCCCCAGCATTTT
few	TRBV11-2	.	TRBJ1-5	CASSGDRNQPQHF	TGTGCCAGCAGTGGAGATCGCAATCAGCCCCAGCATTTT